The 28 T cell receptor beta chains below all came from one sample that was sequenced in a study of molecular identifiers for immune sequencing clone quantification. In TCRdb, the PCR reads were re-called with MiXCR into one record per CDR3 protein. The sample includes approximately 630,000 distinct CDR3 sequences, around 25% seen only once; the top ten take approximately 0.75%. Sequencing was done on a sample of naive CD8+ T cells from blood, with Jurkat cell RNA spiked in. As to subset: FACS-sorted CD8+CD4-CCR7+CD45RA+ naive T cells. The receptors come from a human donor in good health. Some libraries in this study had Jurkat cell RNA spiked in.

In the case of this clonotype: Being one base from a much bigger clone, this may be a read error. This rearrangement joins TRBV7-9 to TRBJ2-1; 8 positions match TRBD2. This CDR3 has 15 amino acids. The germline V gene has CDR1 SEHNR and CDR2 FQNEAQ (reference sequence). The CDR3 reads CASSPKREPYNEQLF. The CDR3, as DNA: TGTGCCAGCAGCCCTAAGCGGGAGCCCTACAATGAGCAGCTCTTC.

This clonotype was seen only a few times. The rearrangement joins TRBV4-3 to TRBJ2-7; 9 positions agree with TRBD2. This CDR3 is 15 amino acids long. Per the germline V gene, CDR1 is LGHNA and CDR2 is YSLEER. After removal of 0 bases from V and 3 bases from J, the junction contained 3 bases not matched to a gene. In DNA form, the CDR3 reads TGCGCCAGCAGCCAAGAAGTACTAGCGGGCTACGAGCAGTACTTC. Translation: CASSQEVLAGYEQYF.

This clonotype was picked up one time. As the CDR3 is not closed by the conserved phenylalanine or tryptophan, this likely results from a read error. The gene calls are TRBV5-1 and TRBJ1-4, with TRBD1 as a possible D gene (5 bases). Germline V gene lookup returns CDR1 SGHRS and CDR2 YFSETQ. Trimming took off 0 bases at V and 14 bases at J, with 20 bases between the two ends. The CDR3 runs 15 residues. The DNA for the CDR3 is TGCGCCAGCAGCTTGGATCGGGGGTATCCTGAATGCCTGTTTGTT. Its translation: CASSLDRGYPECLFV.

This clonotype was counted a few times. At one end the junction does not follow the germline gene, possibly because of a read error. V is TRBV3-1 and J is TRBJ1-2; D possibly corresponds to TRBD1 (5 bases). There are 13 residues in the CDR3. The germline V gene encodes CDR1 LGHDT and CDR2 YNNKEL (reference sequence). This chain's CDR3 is CASSQKWVDSISF. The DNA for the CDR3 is TGTGCCAGCAGCCAGAAGTGGGTCGACAGCATCTCCTTC.

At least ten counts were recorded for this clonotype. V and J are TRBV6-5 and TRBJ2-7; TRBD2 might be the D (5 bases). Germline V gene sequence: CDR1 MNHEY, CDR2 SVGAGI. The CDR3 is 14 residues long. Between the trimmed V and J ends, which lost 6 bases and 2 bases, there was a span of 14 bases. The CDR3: CASRVSGLAYEQYF. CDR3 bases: TGTGCCAGCAGGGTATCCGGACTTGCCTACGAGCAGTACTTC.

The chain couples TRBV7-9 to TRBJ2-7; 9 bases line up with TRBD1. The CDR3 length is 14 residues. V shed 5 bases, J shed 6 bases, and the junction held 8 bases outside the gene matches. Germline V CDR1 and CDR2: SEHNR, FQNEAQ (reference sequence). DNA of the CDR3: TGTGCCAGCAGCATTGAAGGACAGGGGATCGAGCAGTACTTC. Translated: CASSIEGQGIEQYF.

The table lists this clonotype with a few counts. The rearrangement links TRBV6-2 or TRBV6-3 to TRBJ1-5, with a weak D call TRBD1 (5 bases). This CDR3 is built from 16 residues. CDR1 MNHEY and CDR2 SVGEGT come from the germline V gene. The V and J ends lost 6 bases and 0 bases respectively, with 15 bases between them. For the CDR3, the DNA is TGTGCCAGCAGCCCCCAGGGAGCCCTTAGCAATCAGCCCCAGCATTTT. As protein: CASSPQGALSNQPQHF.

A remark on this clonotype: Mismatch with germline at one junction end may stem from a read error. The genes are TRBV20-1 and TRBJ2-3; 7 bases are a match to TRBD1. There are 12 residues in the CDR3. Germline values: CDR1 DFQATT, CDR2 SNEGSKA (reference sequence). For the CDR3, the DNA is TGCAGTGCTGAGCAGACAGGGTCTACGCATTATTTT. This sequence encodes CSAEQTGSTHYF.

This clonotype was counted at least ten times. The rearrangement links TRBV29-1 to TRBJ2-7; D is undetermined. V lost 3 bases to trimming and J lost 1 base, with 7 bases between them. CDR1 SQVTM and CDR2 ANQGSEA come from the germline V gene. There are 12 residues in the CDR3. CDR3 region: CSVDGPSYEQYF. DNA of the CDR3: TGCAGCGTTGACGGGCCGTCCTACGAGCAGTACTTC.

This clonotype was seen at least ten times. This CDR3 is CASSLGLVQETQYF. In DNA, the CDR3 is TGTGCCAGCAGCTTGGGGCTAGTCCAAGAGACCCAGTACTTC. The rearrangement uses TRBV5-4 and TRBJ2-5; D not resolved. CDR1 and CDR2 from the germline V gene are SGHNT and YYREEE (reference sequence). The CDR3 consists of 14 residues. V was trimmed by 0 bases and J by 1 base, leaving 7 bases between them.

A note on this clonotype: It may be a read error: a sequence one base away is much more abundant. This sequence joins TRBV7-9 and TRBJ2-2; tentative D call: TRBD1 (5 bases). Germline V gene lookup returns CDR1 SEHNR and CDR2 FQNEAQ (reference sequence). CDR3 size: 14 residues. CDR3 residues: CARRASTDTGELFF. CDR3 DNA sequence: TGTGCCCGCAGGGCCAGCACGGACACCGGGGAGCTGTTTTTT. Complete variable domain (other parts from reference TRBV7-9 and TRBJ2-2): DTGVSQNPRHKITKRGQNVTFRCDPISEHNRLYWYRQTLGQGPEFLTYFQNEAQLEKSRLLSDRFSAERPKGSFSTLEIQRTEQGDSAMYLCARRASTDTGELFFGEGSRLTVL.

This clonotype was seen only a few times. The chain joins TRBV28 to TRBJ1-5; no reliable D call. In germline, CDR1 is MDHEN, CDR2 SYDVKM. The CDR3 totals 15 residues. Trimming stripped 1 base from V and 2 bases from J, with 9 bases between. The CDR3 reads CASSLSRRGNQPQHF. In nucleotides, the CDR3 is TGTGCCAGCAGTTTATCTCGTAGAGGCAATCAGCCCCAGCATTTT.

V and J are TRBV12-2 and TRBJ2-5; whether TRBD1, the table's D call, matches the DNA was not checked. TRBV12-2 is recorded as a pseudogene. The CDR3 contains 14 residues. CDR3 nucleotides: TGTGCAAGTCGCTTCCGGGACGGAAAAGAGACCCAGTACTTC. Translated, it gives CASRFRDGKETQYF.

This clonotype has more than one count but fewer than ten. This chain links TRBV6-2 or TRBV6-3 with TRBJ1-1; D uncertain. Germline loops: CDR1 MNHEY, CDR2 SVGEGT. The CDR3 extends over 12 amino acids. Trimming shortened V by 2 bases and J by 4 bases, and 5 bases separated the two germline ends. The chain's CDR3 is CASSYVITEAFF. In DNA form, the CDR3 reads TGTGCCAGCAGTTACGTGATCACTGAAGCTTTCTTT.

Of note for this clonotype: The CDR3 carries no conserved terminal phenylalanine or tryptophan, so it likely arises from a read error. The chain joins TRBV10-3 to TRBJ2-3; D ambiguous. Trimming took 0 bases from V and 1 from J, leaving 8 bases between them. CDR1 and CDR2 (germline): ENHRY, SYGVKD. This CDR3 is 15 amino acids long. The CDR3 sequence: CAISESQVGTDTQYL. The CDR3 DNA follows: TGTGCCATCAGTGAGTCTCAGGTCGGCACAGATACGCAGTATTTA.

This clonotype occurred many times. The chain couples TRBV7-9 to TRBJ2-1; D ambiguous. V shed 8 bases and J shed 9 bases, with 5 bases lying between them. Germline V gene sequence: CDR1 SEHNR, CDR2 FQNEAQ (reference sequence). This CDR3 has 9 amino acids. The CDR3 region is CASGVEQFF. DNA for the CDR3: TGTGCCAGCGGGGTTGAGCAGTTCTTC.

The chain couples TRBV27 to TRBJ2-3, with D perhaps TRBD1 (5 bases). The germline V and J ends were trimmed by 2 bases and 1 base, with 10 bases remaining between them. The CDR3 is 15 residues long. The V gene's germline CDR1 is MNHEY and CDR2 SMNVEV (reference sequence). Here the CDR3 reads CASSLTGYGTDTQYF. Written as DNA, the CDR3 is TGTGCCAGCAGTTTAACAGGTTACGGCACAGATACGCAGTATTTT.

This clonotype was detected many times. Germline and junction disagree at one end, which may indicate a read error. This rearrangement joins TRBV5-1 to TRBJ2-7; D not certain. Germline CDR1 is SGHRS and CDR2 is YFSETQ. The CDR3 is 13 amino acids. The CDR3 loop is CASSVGSSYEQYF. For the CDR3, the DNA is TGTGCCAGCAGCGTCGGATCGTCCTACGAGCAGTACTTC.

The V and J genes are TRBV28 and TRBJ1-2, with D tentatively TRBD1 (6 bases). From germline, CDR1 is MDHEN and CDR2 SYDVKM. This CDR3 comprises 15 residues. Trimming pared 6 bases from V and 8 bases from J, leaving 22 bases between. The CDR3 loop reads CASSIVDYGGVGYTF. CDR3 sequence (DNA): TGTGCCAGCAGCATCGTAGATTATGGGGGCGTGGGCTACACCTTC.

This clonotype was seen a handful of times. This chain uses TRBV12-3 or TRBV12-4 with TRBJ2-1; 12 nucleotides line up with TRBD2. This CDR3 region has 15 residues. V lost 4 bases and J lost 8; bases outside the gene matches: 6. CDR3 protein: CASSSPSGRADEQFF. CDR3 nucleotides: TGTGCCAGCAGTTCTCCTAGCGGGAGGGCCGATGAGCAGTTCTTC.

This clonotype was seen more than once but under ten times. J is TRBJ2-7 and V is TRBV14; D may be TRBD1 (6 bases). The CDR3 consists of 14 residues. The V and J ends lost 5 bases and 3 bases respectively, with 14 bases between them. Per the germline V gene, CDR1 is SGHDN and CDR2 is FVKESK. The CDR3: CASSMGHHSYEQYF. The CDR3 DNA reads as TGTGCCAGCAGCATGGGACATCACAGCTACGAGCAGTACTTC.

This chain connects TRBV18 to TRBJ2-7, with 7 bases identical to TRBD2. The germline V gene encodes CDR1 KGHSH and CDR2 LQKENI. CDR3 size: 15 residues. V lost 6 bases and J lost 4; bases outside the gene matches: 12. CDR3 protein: CASSPVASGKYEQYF. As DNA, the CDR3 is TGTGCCAGCTCCCCCGTTGCTAGCGGAAAGTACGAGCAGTACTTC.

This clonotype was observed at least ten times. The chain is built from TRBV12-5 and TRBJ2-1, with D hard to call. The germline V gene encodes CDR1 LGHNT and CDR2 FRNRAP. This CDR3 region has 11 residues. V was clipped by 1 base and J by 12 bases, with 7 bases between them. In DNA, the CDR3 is TGTGCTAGTGGTTTGGGCATAGGGCAGTTCTTC. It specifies CASGLGIGQFF.

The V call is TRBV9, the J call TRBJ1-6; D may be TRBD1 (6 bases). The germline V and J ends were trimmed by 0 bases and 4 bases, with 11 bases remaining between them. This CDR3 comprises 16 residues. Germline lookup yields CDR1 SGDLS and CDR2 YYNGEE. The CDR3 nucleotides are TGTGCCAGCAGCGTAGGTGGGGGCGATTATAATTCACCCCTCCACTTT. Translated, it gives CASSVGGGDYNSPLHF.

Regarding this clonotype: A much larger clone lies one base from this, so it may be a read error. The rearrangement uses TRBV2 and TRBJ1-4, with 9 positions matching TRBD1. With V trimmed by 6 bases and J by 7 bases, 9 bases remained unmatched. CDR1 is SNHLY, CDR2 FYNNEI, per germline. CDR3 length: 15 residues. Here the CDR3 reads CASRDRGHGSEKLFF. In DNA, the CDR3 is TGTGCCAGCAGGGACAGGGGACACGGAAGTGAAAAACTGTTTTTT.

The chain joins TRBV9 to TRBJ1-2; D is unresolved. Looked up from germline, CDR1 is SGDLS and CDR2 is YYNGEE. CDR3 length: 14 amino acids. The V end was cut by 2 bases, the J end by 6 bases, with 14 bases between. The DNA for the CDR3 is TGTGCCAGCAGCGTGGCACGGACCTATGATGGCTACACCTTC. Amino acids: CASSVARTYDGYTF.

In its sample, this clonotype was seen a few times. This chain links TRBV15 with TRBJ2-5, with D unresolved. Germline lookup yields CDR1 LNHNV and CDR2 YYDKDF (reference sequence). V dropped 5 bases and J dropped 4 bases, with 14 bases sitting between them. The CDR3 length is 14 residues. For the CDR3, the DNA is TGTGCCACCAGCTCCCCCCAGGAGCCAGAGACCCAGTACTTC. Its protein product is CATSSPQEPETQYF. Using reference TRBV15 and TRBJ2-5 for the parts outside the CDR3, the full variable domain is DAMVIQNPRYQVTQFGKPVTLSCSQTLNHNVMYWYQQKSSQAPKLLFHYYDKDFNNEADTPDNFQSRRPNTSFCFLDIRSPGLGDTAMYLCATSSPQEPETQYFGPGTRLLVL.

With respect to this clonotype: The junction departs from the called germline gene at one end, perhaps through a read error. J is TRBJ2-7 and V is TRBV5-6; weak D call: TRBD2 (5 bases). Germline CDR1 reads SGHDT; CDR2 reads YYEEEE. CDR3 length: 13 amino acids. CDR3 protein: CASSSGISYEQHF. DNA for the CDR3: TGTGCCAGCAGTTCCGGGATCTCCTACGAGCAGCACTTC.